The 10 T cell receptor beta chains in this list originate from one sample, sequenced in a study of blood T cell repertoires in COVID-19. Libraries were prepared by immunoSEQ multiplex PCR; TCRdb keeps only in-frame clonotypes and omits some of them. In the table there are about 280,000 clones, approximately 91% of which are singletons. The material sequenced was peripheral blood. The receptors here all came from a man aged 50 or older with acute or convalescent COVID-19.

The chain joins TRBV19 to TRBJ1-1, with 8 bases matching TRBD1. The V and J ends lost 5 bases and 6 bases, in that order; junction bases with no gene match: 5. Germline V gene lookup returns CDR1 LNHDA and CDR2 SQIVND (reference sequence). This CDR3 contains 13 residues. Written as DNA, the CDR3 is TGTGCCAGTAGTCGGACAGGGCGACCTGAAGCTTTCTTT. Amino acids: CASSRTGRPEAFF.

This clone occurred once. The rearrangement links TRBV19 to TRBJ1-1; TRBD1 might be the D (6 bases). V lost 7 bases and J 4 bases, leaving 13 bases between the germline ends. Looked up from germline, CDR1 is LNHDA and CDR2 is SQIVND (reference sequence). This CDR3 has 13 residues. The CDR3 sequence is CASTPRGPTEAFF. CDR3 in DNA: TGTGCCAGTACGCCCAGGGGACCCACTGAAGCTTTCTTT.

The chain employs TRBV2 and TRBJ1-1; tentatively, D is TRBD1 (5 bases). The CDR3 extends over 14 amino acids. Trimming pared 5 bases from V and 11 bases from J, leaving 21 bases between. Germline V lookup: CDR1 SNHLY, CDR2 FYNNEI. CDR3 nucleotides: TGTGCCAGCAGTCCACCCGGGTCGTCCAGGGCCGCTTTCTTT. Translating gives CASSPPGSSRAAFF.

This clone was observed a single time. The V and J genes are TRBV30 and TRBJ1-1; D gene ambiguous. Between the trimmed V and J ends, which lost 2 bases and 7 bases, there was a span of 11 bases. In germline, CDR1 is GTSNPN, CDR2 SVGIG (reference sequence). The CDR3 runs 12 residues. The chain's CDR3 is CAWSPLGSEAFF. The CDR3 nucleotides read TGTGCCTGGAGTCCCCTAGGGAGTGAAGCTTTCTTT.

The genes are TRBV2 and TRBJ1-4; weak D call: TRBD1 (5 bases). The CDR3 spans 16 residues. The V end lost 1 base, the J end lost 7 bases, and 16 bases lay between the germline ends. Germline loops: CDR1 SNHLY, CDR2 FYNNEI. The CDR3 sequence is CASSEVVWGEGEKLFF. CDR3 in DNA: TGTGCCAGCAGTGAAGTGGTATGGGGGGAGGGTGAAAAACTGTTTTTT.

Worth noting for this clone: Within the sample, other DNA sequences also encode this same CDR3. The chain couples TRBV7-3 to TRBJ1-1; 9 bases line up with TRBD1. From germline, CDR1 is SGHTA and CDR2 FQGTGA. V lost 4 bases to trimming and J lost 4 bases; unmatched junction nucleotides: 1. This CDR3 contains 13 residues. CDR3 sequence reads: CASSSGQGTEAFF. CDR3 DNA sequence: TGTGCCAGCAGCTCGGGACAGGGCACTGAAGCTTTCTTT.

The V and J genes are TRBV3-1 (or the pseudogene TRBV3-2) and TRBJ1-1; D gene ambiguous. Germline CDR1 and CDR2: LGHDT and YNNKEL (reference sequence). Trimming shortened V by 5 bases and J by 9 bases, and 10 bases separated the two germline ends. CDR3 length equals 11 residues. The CDR3 reads CASSSLSKAFF. Written as DNA, the CDR3 is TGTGCCAGCAGCAGCCTTTCAAAAGCTTTCTTT.

V and J are TRBV18 and TRBJ2-1; perhaps TRBD1 as D (6 bases). Germline V gene lookup returns CDR1 KGHSH and CDR2 LQKENI. Between the trimmed V and J ends, which lost 4 bases and 10 bases, there was a span of 8 bases. The CDR3 runs 11 residues. The CDR3 region is CASSQRGEQFF. The CDR3, as DNA: TGTGCCAGCTCACAGAGGGGGGAGCAGTTCTTC. Together with reference TRBV18 and TRBJ2-1, the CDR3 gives the full variable domain: NAGVMQNPRHLVRRRGQEARLRCSPMKGHSHVYWYRQLPEEGLKFMVYLQKENIIDESGMPKERFSAEFPKEGPSILRIQQVVRGDSAAYFCASSQRGEQFFGPGTRLTVL.

The V and J genes are TRBV7-8 and TRBJ2-5; tentative D call: TRBD2 (6 bases). V was pared by 1 base and J by 4 bases, with 19 bases between. Germline V lookup: CDR1 SGHVS, CDR2 FQNEAQ. The CDR3 loop spans 17 amino acids. The CDR3 DNA reads as TGTGCCAGCAGCTTAGTGGTCTCCTGGGGGGAAGGAGAGACCCAGTACTTC. Protein sequence: CASSLVVSWGEGETQYF.

The chain carries TRBV7-9 and TRBJ1-1, with D unclear. This CDR3 is 13 amino acids long. Germline V lookup: CDR1 SEHNR, CDR2 FQNEAQ (reference sequence). Trimming cost V 1 base and J 6 bases, with 9 bases left between them. The CDR3 loop reads CASSLEIGAEAFF. The CDR3 DNA is TGTGCCAGCAGCTTAGAGATCGGTGCTGAAGCTTTCTTT.